These T cell receptor beta chains were read from a single sample in a study of blood T cell repertoires in COVID-19. Assay: immunoSEQ multiplex PCR; the TCRdb copy retains only in-frame clones and omits some. The sample contains around 460,000 clones, approximately 90% of which appear only once. The sample consisted of peripheral blood. These receptors all come from a man between 18 and 29 years old with COVID-19, enrolled during active disease. Each CDR3 is given with its conserved first and last residue. Fields, in order: J gene, clone size, V gene, D gene, CDR3 protein, CDR3 DNA. A D gene is named only where the DNA matches it firmly. Only part of the rows carry a size: once, few, many, or a class if the clone is expanded.

j_gene: TRBJ1-5
abundance: NA
v_gene: TRBV18
d_gene: TRBD1
CDR3aa: CASSQGQGYDQPQHF
CDR3nt: TGTGCCAGCTCCCAAGGACAGGGTTATGATCAGCCCCAGCATTTT

j_gene: TRBJ1-5
abundance: few
v_gene: TRBV5-1
d_gene: TRBD1
CDR3aa: CASSLGTGGNQPQHF
CDR3nt: TGCGCCAGCAGCTTGGGGACAGGGGGCAATCAGCCCCAGCATTTT

j_gene: TRBJ2-6
abundance: NA
v_gene: TRBV4-1
d_gene: NA
CDR3aa: CASSQDQRVNPGANVLTF
CDR3nt: TGCGCCAGCAGCCAAGATCAGCGAGTAAATCCTGGGGCCAACGTCCTGACTTTC

j_gene: TRBJ2-7
abundance: NA
v_gene: TRBV6-5
d_gene: NA
CDR3aa: CASKSVYEQYF
CDR3nt: TGTGCCAGCAAATCGGTCTACGAGCAGTACTTC

j_gene: TRBJ1-5
abundance: NA
v_gene: TRBV12-3/TRBV12-4
d_gene: NA
CDR3aa: CASSSNSLQPQHF
CDR3nt: TGTGCCAGCAGTTCAAACAGCCTTCAGCCCCAGCATTTT

j_gene: TRBJ2-1
abundance: NA
v_gene: TRBV24-1
d_gene: NA
CDR3aa: CATSDLGLAGDNEQFF
CDR3nt: TGTGCCACCAGTGATTTGGGCCTAGCAGGGGACAATGAGCAGTTCTTC

j_gene: TRBJ2-1
abundance: once
v_gene: TRBV5-5
d_gene: TRBD2
CDR3aa: CASSSQKTSGGANEQFF
CDR3nt: TGTGCCAGCAGCTCCCAGAAGACTAGCGGGGGGGCAAATGAGCAGTTCTTC

j_gene: TRBJ1-1
abundance: NA
v_gene: TRBV6-6
d_gene: NA
CDR3aa: CASSPQTGNTEAFF
CDR3nt: TGTGCCAGCAGTCCACAGACAGGGAACACTGAAGCTTTCTTT

j_gene: TRBJ1-6
abundance: NA
v_gene: TRBV7-9
d_gene: TRBD1
CDR3aa: CASTSGGSNSPLHF
CDR3nt: TGTGCCAGCACCTCAGGGGGTAGTAATTCACCCCTCCACTTT

j_gene: TRBJ2-5
abundance: NA
v_gene: TRBV7-9
d_gene: NA
CDR3aa: CASSLRLAGQETQYF
CDR3nt: TGTGCCAGCAGCTTACGATTGGCGGGGCAAGAGACCCAGTACTTC

j_gene: TRBJ2-3
abundance: NA
v_gene: TRBV5-1
d_gene: TRBD1
CDR3aa: CASSTGQSTDTQYF
CDR3nt: TGCGCCAGCAGCACGGGACAGTCAACAGATACGCAGTATTTT

j_gene: TRBJ1-5
abundance: NA
v_gene: TRBV19
d_gene: NA
CDR3aa: CASSTSPDQPQHF
CDR3nt: TGTGCCAGTAGTACCAGTCCTGATCAGCCCCAGCATTTT

j_gene: TRBJ1-6
abundance: NA
v_gene: TRBV2
d_gene: TRBD1
CDR3aa: CASSPGTGNSPLHF
CDR3nt: TGTGCCAGCAGTCCCGGGACAGGGAATTCACCCCTCCACTTT

j_gene: TRBJ1-2
abundance: NA
v_gene: TRBV29-1
d_gene: NA
CDR3aa: CSAVGSNYGYTF
CDR3nt: TGCAGCGCCGTAGGGAGTAACTATGGCTACACCTTC

j_gene: TRBJ2-5
abundance: NA
v_gene: TRBV18
d_gene: TRBD1
CDR3aa: CASSRNRQGRAVSETQYF
CDR3nt: TGTGCCAGCTCACGGAACAGACAGGGTCGGGCGGTAAGCGAGACCCAGTACTTC

j_gene: TRBJ1-1
abundance: NA
v_gene: TRBV9
d_gene: NA
CDR3aa: CASSPRQEQGFDTEAFF
CDR3nt: TGTGCCAGCAGCCCCCGCCAAGAACAGGGTTTCGACACTGAAGCTTTCTTT

j_gene: TRBJ2-7
abundance: NA
v_gene: TRBV19
d_gene: TRBD1
CDR3aa: CASSNRGQIYEQYF
CDR3nt: TGTGCCAGTAGTAACAGGGGGCAAATCTACGAGCAGTACTTC

j_gene: TRBJ2-1
abundance: NA
v_gene: TRBV4-1
d_gene: TRBD1
CDR3aa: CASSQGDRGTEQFF
CDR3nt: TGCGCCAGCAGCCAAGGGGACAGGGGGACAGAGCAGTTCTTC

j_gene: TRBJ2-5
abundance: once
v_gene: TRBV11-3
d_gene: NA
CDR3aa: CASSPHGVQETQYF
CDR3nt: TGTGCCAGCAGCCCCCACGGTGTGCAAGAGACCCAGTACTTC

j_gene: TRBJ1-2
abundance: NA
v_gene: TRBV2
d_gene: TRBD1
CDR3aa: CASSVGQANYGYTF
CDR3nt: TGTGCCAGCAGTGTTGGACAGGCGAACTATGGCTACACCTTC

j_gene: TRBJ1-4
abundance: NA
v_gene: TRBV25-1
d_gene: TRBD1
CDR3aa: CASSEDRVAGEKLFF
CDR3nt: TGTGCCAGCAGTGAGGACAGGGTGGCTGGTGAAAAACTGTTTTTT

j_gene: TRBJ1-1
abundance: NA
v_gene: TRBV27
d_gene: NA
CDR3aa: CASSLWGRGNTEAFF
CDR3nt: TGTGCCAGCAGTTTGTGGGGGCGCGGGAACACTGAAGCTTTCTTT

j_gene: TRBJ1-5
abundance: NA
v_gene: TRBV24-1
d_gene: NA
CDR3aa: CATSASPDQPQHF
CDR3nt: TGTGCCACCAGTGCGAGTCCGGATCAGCCCCAGCATTTT

j_gene: TRBJ2-5
abundance: NA
v_gene: TRBV2
d_gene: TRBD2
CDR3aa: CASSASGGAGEETQYF
CDR3nt: TGTGCCAGCAGTGCGAGCGGGGGGGCCGGGGAGGAGACCCAGTACTTC

j_gene: TRBJ1-6
abundance: once
v_gene: TRBV3-1/TRBV3-2
d_gene: TRBD1
CDR3aa: CASSLNPIGTGRSPLHF
CDR3nt: TGTGCCAGCAGCCTTAATCCGATTGGGACAGGGAGATCACCCCTCCACTTT

j_gene: TRBJ2-7
abundance: NA
v_gene: TRBV5-4
d_gene: TRBD2
CDR3aa: CASSPTSDSYEQYF
CDR3nt: TGTGCCAGCAGCCCGACTAGCGACTCCTACGAGCAGTACTTC

j_gene: TRBJ1-2
abundance: NA
v_gene: TRBV7-9
d_gene: TRBD1
CDR3aa: CASRPGGSGYTF
CDR3nt: TGTGCCAGCCGCCCAGGGGGTTCTGGCTACACCTTC

j_gene: TRBJ2-5
abundance: NA
v_gene: TRBV15
d_gene: TRBD1
CDR3aa: CATSRDLQGAIQETQYF
CDR3nt: TGTGCCACCAGCAGAGATCTCCAGGGGGCGATTCAAGAGACCCAGTACTTC

j_gene: TRBJ2-5
abundance: NA
v_gene: TRBV5-1
d_gene: TRBD2
CDR3aa: CASSFSGGALRETQYF
CDR3nt: TGCGCCAGCAGCTTTTCCGGGGGGGCCTTAAGAGAGACCCAGTACTTC

j_gene: TRBJ2-7
abundance: NA
v_gene: TRBV19
d_gene: NA
CDR3aa: CASSGRDRSYEQYF
CDR3nt: TGTGCCAGTAGTGGCAGAGACAGGTCCTACGAGCAGTACTTC

j_gene: TRBJ1-2
abundance: NA
v_gene: TRBV16
d_gene: NA
CDR3aa: CASSQSLLGHPRWGYTF
CDR3nt: TGTGCCAGCAGCCAATCGTTACTGGGGCATCCCCGCTGGGGCTACACCTTC

j_gene: TRBJ2-5
abundance: NA
v_gene: TRBV9
d_gene: TRBD2
CDR3aa: CASSVGSGGIQETQYF
CDR3nt: TGTGCCAGCAGCGTAGGGAGCGGGGGGATCCAAGAGACCCAGTACTTC

j_gene: TRBJ2-1
abundance: NA
v_gene: TRBV5-1
d_gene: TRBD2
CDR3aa: CASSSASGPLNEQFF
CDR3nt: TGCGCCAGCAGCTCCGCTAGCGGCCCTCTCAATGAGCAGTTCTTC

j_gene: TRBJ2-1
abundance: NA
v_gene: TRBV11-2
d_gene: TRBD2
CDR3aa: CASSQTSGTYNEQFF
CDR3nt: TGTGCCAGCAGCCAGACTAGCGGTACCTACAATGAGCAGTTCTTC

j_gene: TRBJ2-3
abundance: NA
v_gene: TRBV7-9
d_gene: NA
CDR3aa: CASSLGLDTQYF
CDR3nt: TGTGCCAGCAGCTTGGGACTAGATACGCAGTATTTT

j_gene: TRBJ1-3
abundance: once
v_gene: TRBV5-1
d_gene: NA
CDR3aa: CASSLDGRYSGNTIYF
CDR3nt: TGCGCCAGCAGCTTGGACGGTCGCTACTCTGGAAACACCATATATTTT

j_gene: TRBJ1-1
abundance: NA
v_gene: TRBV12-3/TRBV12-4
d_gene: NA
CDR3aa: CASSYMNTEAFF
CDR3nt: TGTGCCAGCAGTTACATGAACACTGAAGCTTTCTTT

j_gene: TRBJ1-2
abundance: NA
v_gene: TRBV29-1
d_gene: NA
CDR3aa: CSSGTGTSGYTF
CDR3nt: TGCAGCTCGGGTACCGGGACATCTGGCTACACCTTC

j_gene: TRBJ2-7
abundance: NA
v_gene: TRBV3-1/TRBV3-2
d_gene: NA
CDR3aa: CASSQDLAGNYEQYF
CDR3nt: TGTGCCAGCAGCCAAGACTTGGCAGGCAACTACGAGCAGTACTTC

j_gene: TRBJ2-2
abundance: NA
v_gene: TRBV27
d_gene: TRBD1
CDR3aa: CASSTGVNTGELFF
CDR3nt: TGTGCCAGCAGCACAGGGGTTAACACCGGGGAGCTGTTTTTT

j_gene: TRBJ1-2
abundance: few
v_gene: TRBV18
d_gene: NA
CDR3aa: CASSPFQEDNYGYTF
CDR3nt: TGTGCCAGCTCACCATTTCAGGAAGATAACTATGGCTACACCTTC

j_gene: TRBJ2-3
abundance: NA
v_gene: TRBV7-9
d_gene: NA
CDR3aa: CASSLSPWEVTDTQYF
CDR3nt: TGTGCCAGCAGCTTAAGTCCCTGGGAGGTTACAGATACGCAGTATTTT

j_gene: TRBJ1-6
abundance: NA
v_gene: TRBV7-6
d_gene: TRBD1
CDR3aa: CASSLTGQGSSPLHF
CDR3nt: TGTGCCAGCAGCTTGACGGGACAGGGCAGTTCACCCCTCCACTTT

j_gene: TRBJ2-7
abundance: NA
v_gene: TRBV19
d_gene: TRBD1
CDR3aa: CASSIARDRYYEQYF
CDR3nt: TGTGCCAGTAGTATAGCCCGGGACAGGTACTACGAGCAGTACTTC

j_gene: TRBJ1-5
abundance: NA
v_gene: TRBV24-1
d_gene: NA
CDR3aa: CDKKSRQPQHF
CDR3nt: TGCGACAAGAAAAGTCGACAGCCCCAGCATTTT

j_gene: TRBJ2-1
abundance: NA
v_gene: TRBV7-9
d_gene: TRBD2
CDR3aa: CASSLGRGGPEQFF
CDR3nt: TGTGCCAGCAGCTTAGGGCGGGGGGGCCCGGAGCAGTTCTTC

j_gene: TRBJ2-2
abundance: NA
v_gene: TRBV19
d_gene: NA
CDR3aa: CASSMGLVDTGELFF
CDR3nt: TGTGCCAGTAGTATGGGTCTAGTAGACACCGGGGAGCTGTTTTTT

j_gene: TRBJ2-2
abundance: NA
v_gene: TRBV15
d_gene: NA
CDR3aa: CATSREPARRYTGELFF
CDR3nt: TGTGCCACCAGCAGAGAGCCAGCGCGCCGTTACACCGGGGAGCTGTTTTTT